This entry is about one TCR beta chain. No cognate antigen has been identified for it. There are no base qualities to consult, and no much larger clone falls within one base. The germline V gene specifies SGHRS as CDR1 and YFSETQ as CDR2. Cut back by 4 bases and 2 bases, the V and J ends lie 18 bases apart. The CDR3 goes from the cysteine to the phenylalanine over 16 residues. Just CDR3 DNA is preserved here, 48 bases in frame from base 1. These data are taken from a study of technical replicates of blood from several donors (dated 2017 in TCRdb). The library was obtained by the immunoSEQ multiplex PCR assay. TCRdb took over this immuneACCESS table, retaining in-frame rearrangements with V and J assigned. Such tables are incomplete; in checked studies, under half of the missing clones stem from an unresolved V gene, and the remainder is unexplained. Counted in this sample were tens of thousands of clones; 85% to 95% of them appeared once. Clones ranked in the top ten supply under 5.5% of the sample.

This sequence was found in a human donor in good health. Some clones in this sample may be carry-over from other donors' samples. Source material: PBMCs. This receptor chain uses TRBV5-1 and TRBJ1-1, and TRBD1 may be the D gene, going by 6 matching bases. This receptor has the CDR3 CASSPGGGAGNTEAFF. The DNA sequence reads TGCGCCAGCAGCCCGGGGGGCGGGGCTGGTAACACTGAAGCTTTCTTT.